A single sample gave rise to the 3 T cell receptor beta chains below, sequenced in a study of T cell repertoires in aging, cancer and after chemotherapy (dated by TCRdb to the late 2010s). TCRdb shows the sequencer as Illumina MiSeq. Rearranged TRB sequences spanning V, D and J segments were amplified by multiplex touch-down PCR using a mixed TRB-A/B primer pool. TCRdb took the public reads, trimmed them with fastp at Q25, ran MiXCR for clone calling and kept in-frame beta chains. Here each entry gathers all rows of one CDR3 protein and keeps the most common genes and DNA. The sample includes about 1,400 distinct CDR3 sequences, with 60% observed a single time. Around 40% of the sample goes to the ten largest clones. Instead of sorted cells or RNA, genomic DNA extracted from peripheral blood served as the source for amplifying TCR beta rearrangements. The sample consisted of blood. All receptors come from a human donor with a blood cancer.

CDR3 loop: CASSYSSAAEAFF. CDR3 in DNA: TGTGCCAGCAGTTACTCCTCGGCGGCTGAAGCTTTCTTT. The V gene is TRBV6-5, the J gene TRBJ1-1; the D is unclear. The V and J ends lost 0 bases and 6 bases respectively, with 8 bases between them. This CDR3 comprises 13 residues. The germline V gene encodes CDR1 MNHEY and CDR2 SVGAGI.

V is TRBV7-2 and J is TRBJ2-3, with D possibly being TRBD2 (5 bases). Germline values: CDR1 SGHTA, CDR2 FQGNSA. V lost 5 bases and J lost 0, with 12 bases in between. This CDR3 has 15 amino acids. CDR3 in DNA: TGTGCCAGCAGCATCGGACTGTTTAGCACAGATACGCAGTATTTT. Its protein is CASSIGLFSTDTQYF.

The chain has TRBV6-5 and TRBJ2-1; a weak D match, TRBD2 (5 bases). The CDR3 extends over 13 amino acids. Between the trimmed V and J ends, which lost 7 bases and 4 bases, there was a span of 11 bases. Per germline, CDR1 MNHEY and CDR2 SVGAGI. The CDR3 here is CASMRSGYNEQFF. For the CDR3, the DNA is TGTGCCAGCATGCGAAGCGGTTACAATGAGCAGTTCTTC.